A selection of T cell receptor beta chains follows, all from one sample in a study of OX40 agonist ivuxolimab in advanced cancers. Method: immunoSEQ multiplex PCR; TCRdb's copy keeps in-frame clones and lacks some. Among about 150,000 clones listed, 90% to 95% were seen once. The sample here was CD4+ or CD8+ T cells sorted from blood, taken in a trial of the OX40 agonist ivuxolimab. The receptors here all came from an adult with an advanced solid tumor such as melanoma, head and neck, liver or kidney cancer. Each CDR3 is given with its conserved first and last residue. D genes are given only for firm matches. For some rows the clone size is stated as once, few or many, or as a class when expanded; others skip it.

d_gene | j_gene | v_gene | abundance | CDR3aa | CDR3nt
- | TRBJ2-2 | TRBV7-2 | - | CASSPTRTSNTGELFF | TGTGCCAGCAGCCCTACTCGGACAAGTAACACCGGGGAGCTGTTTTTT
TRBD1 | TRBJ1-1 | TRBV7-9 | - | CASSLGPGQTAEAFF | TGTGCCAGCAGCTTAGGGCCGGGACAGACGGCTGAAGCTTTCTTT
- | TRBJ1-1 | TRBV19 | - | CASSMQENTEAFF | TGTGCCAGTAGTATGCAGGAGAACACTGAAGCTTTCTTT
TRBD1 | TRBJ1-2 | TRBV5-1 | once | CASSLLGTGGDYGYTF | TGCGCCAGCAGCTTGTTAGGGACAGGGGGCGACTATGGCTACACCTTC
TRBD2 | TRBJ2-7 | TRBV9 | - | CASSVGGTSAYEQYF | TGTGCCAGCAGCGTAGGAGGGACTAGCGCTTACGAGCAGTACTTC
- | TRBJ2-6 | TRBV7-2 | - | CASSLAEGTGANVLTF | TGTGCCAGCAGCTTAGCCGAGGGGACGGGGGCCAACGTCCTGACTTTC
- | TRBJ2-3 | TRBV7-3 | - | CASTSGTSTDTQYF | TGTGCCAGCACCTCCGGGACTAGCACAGATACGCAGTATTTT
TRBD1 | TRBJ2-7 | TRBV19 | - | CASADRGTSYEQYF | TGTGCCAGCGCGGACAGGGGAACATCCTACGAGCAGTACTTC
TRBD2 | TRBJ2-2 | TRBV7-2 | - | CASSGDRDYLYTGELFF | TGTGCCAGCAGCGGCGACCGGGACTATTTATACACCGGGGAGCTGTTTTTT
TRBD1 | TRBJ2-7 | TRBV28 | - | CASRHNVGLGQGSYEQYF | TGTGCCAGCAGACATAACGTCGGACTGGGACAGGGGTCCTACGAGCAGTACTTC
- | TRBJ1-2 | TRBV10-3 | few | CAIRTDRRYTF | TGTGCCATTCGGACCGACCGGAGATACACCTTC
- | TRBJ2-1 | TRBV27 | - | CASRRQENYNEQFF | TGTGCCAGCAGAAGACAGGAGAACTACAATGAGCAGTTCTTC
TRBD2 | TRBJ2-3 | TRBV7-9 | - | CASRPSLAGVRGGTDTQYF | TGTGCCAGCAGGCCCAGTTTGGCGGGAGTACGTGGTGGCACAGATACGCAGTATTTT
TRBD1 | TRBJ1-3 | TRBV6-5 | - | CASSYSGQGWGNTIYF | TGTGCCAGCAGTTACTCGGGACAGGGGTGGGGAAACACCATATATTTT
- | TRBJ1-5 | TRBV5-1 | - | CASSPDGGASNQPQHF | TGCGCCAGCAGCCCGGACGGAGGGGCTAGCAATCAGCCCCAGCATTTT
TRBD1 | TRBJ1-2 | TRBV6-5 | - | CASSPQTGTYYGYTF | TGTGCCAGCAGTCCCCAGACAGGGACTTACTATGGCTACACCTTC
- | TRBJ1-2 | TRBV6-5 | once | CASSYDVGASDYGYTF | TGTGCCAGCAGTTACGATGTGGGGGCTTCTGATTATGGCTACACCTTC
- | TRBJ1-1 | TRBV28 | - | CASSLGGHTEAFF | TGTGCCAGCAGTCTGGGGGGCCACACTGAAGCTTTCTTT
- | TRBJ1-1 | TRBV2 | - | CASSWDFSEAFF | TGTGCCAGCAGTTGGGACTTTTCAGAAGCTTTCTTT
TRBD1 | TRBJ1-5 | TRBV27 | - | CASSPRDSLNQPQHF | TGTGCCAGCAGTCCCCGGGACAGCCTTAATCAGCCCCAGCATTTT
- | TRBJ2-2 | TRBV4-3 | once | CASSQVGIGHGELFF | TGCGCCAGCAGCCAAGTGGGAATCGGCCACGGGGAGCTGTTTTTT
- | TRBJ2-7 | TRBV28 | once | CASSSRLEQYF | TGTGCCAGCAGTTCCAGGCTAGAGCAGTACTTC
- | TRBJ1-2 | TRBV5-1 | - | CASSLIGELWGYTF | TGCGCCAGCAGCTTGATCGGGGAGCTTTGGGGCTACACCTTC
- | TRBJ1-2 | TRBV7-2 | - | CASSRNPGLKNYGYTF | TGTGCCAGCAGCCGAAACCCGGGACTGAAAAACTATGGCTACACCTTC
- | TRBJ2-5 | TRBV5-8 | - | CASSFITVGVGTQYF | TGTGCCAGCAGCTTTATAACGGTTGGTGTAGGGACCCAGTACTTC
TRBD2 | TRBJ2-7 | TRBV7-2 | - | CASSLGRANEQYF | TGTGCCAGCAGCTTGGGGAGGGCCAACGAGCAGTACTTC
- | TRBJ2-5 | TRBV5-1 | - | CASSLAQETQYF | TGCGCCAGCAGCTTGGCCCAAGAGACCCAGTACTTC
- | TRBJ1-1 | TRBV15 | - | CATSRAPITEAFF | TGTGCCACCAGCAGAGCACCGATCACTGAAGCTTTCTTT
- | TRBJ2-5 | TRBV18 | - | CASSPLETRETQYF | TGTGCCAGCTCACCATTGGAAACCAGAGAGACCCAGTACTTC
- | TRBJ1-1 | TRBV5-6 | - | CASSLSRGDTEAFF | TGTGCCAGCAGCTTAAGTAGGGGGGACACTGAAGCTTTCTTT
TRBD1 | TRBJ1-1 | TRBV7-9 | - | CASSGLRTGLAEAFF | TGTGCCAGCAGCGGATTACGGACAGGCCTCGCTGAAGCTTTCTTT
- | TRBJ1-1 | TRBV19 | - | CASRRTEAFF | TGTGCCAGCAGGCGGACTGAAGCTTTCTTT
TRBD2 | TRBJ2-1 | TRBV5-8 | - | CASSSGLAGPGHEQFF | TGTGCCAGCAGCTCGGGACTAGCAGGCCCAGGCCATGAGCAGTTCTTC
- | TRBJ1-3 | TRBV9 | - | CASSGGTVGYTIYF | TGTGCCAGCAGCGGAGGGACGGTTGGATACACCATATATTTT
- | TRBJ1-5 | TRBV4-3 | - | CASSQERNQPQHF | TGCGCCAGCAGCCAAGAACGAAATCAGCCCCAGCATTTT
TRBD2 | TRBJ2-1 | TRBV7-3 | - | CASSRGPAGSSYNEQFF | TGTGCCAGCAGCCGGGGTCCAGCGGGAAGCTCCTACAATGAGCAGTTCTTC
TRBD1 | TRBJ2-7 | TRBV27 | - | CASSLGDRISYEQYF | TGTGCCAGCAGTTTAGGGGACAGGATTTCCTACGAGCAGTACTTC
TRBD1 | TRBJ1-3 | TRBV28 | - | CASSYPGTGRGAIYF | TGTGCCAGCAGTTACCCCGGGACAGGGCGAGGGGCCATATATTTT
- | TRBJ1-2 | TRBV6-1 | - | CASATDGYTF | TGTGCCAGCGCCACCGATGGCTACACCTTC
TRBD1 | TRBJ2-7 | TRBV6-5 | - | CASSSGQGRRYEQYF | TGTGCCAGCAGTTCAGGACAGGGTAGACGGTACGAGCAGTACTTC
- | TRBJ1-5 | TRBV19 | - | CASIYTGTSNQPQHF | TGTGCCAGTATTTACACAGGGACGAGCAATCAGCCCCAGCATTTT
- | TRBJ1-5 | TRBV9 | - | CASSVSPGNNQPQHF | TGTGCCAGCAGCGTATCACCAGGGAATAACCAGCCCCAGCATTTT
- | TRBJ1-2 | TRBV27 | - | CASSPWGGSYTF | TGTGCCAGCAGTCCCTGGGGGGGTAGCTACACCTTC
- | TRBJ2-4 | TRBV21-1 | - | CARRGRGLAKNIQYF | TGTGCCCGCAGGGGGAGGGGGTTAGCCAAAAACATTCAGTACTTC
- | TRBJ1-2 | TRBV25-1 | - | CASSGGGNYGYTF | TGTGCCAGCAGTGGAGGGGGTAACTATGGCTACACCTTC
- | TRBJ1-2 | TRBV10-3 | few | CAITIQGGGYTF | TGTGCCATCACCATACAGGGTGGTGGCTACACCTTC
- | TRBJ1-1 | TRBV6-5 | - | CASSYSGWGANTEAFF | TGTGCCAGCAGTTACTCAGGTTGGGGCGCGAACACTGAAGCTTTCTTT
- | TRBJ2-1 | TRBV7-9 | - | CASSRERGGPYEQFF | TGTGCCAGCAGCCGAGAAAGGGGCGGACCTTATGAGCAGTTCTTC
- | TRBJ2-3 | TRBV27 | - | CASSRGPKDTQYF | TGTGCCAGCAGTCGAGGGCCGAAGGATACGCAGTATTTT
- | TRBJ1-4 | TRBV27 | - | CASSLQGRVGQLFF | TGTGCCAGCAGTTTACAGGGACGGGTCGGGCAACTGTTTTTT
TRBD2 | TRBJ2-7 | TRBV28 | - | CASSSGNEQYF | TGTGCCAGCAGTAGCGGGAACGAGCAGTACTTC
- | TRBJ2-5 | TRBV27 | - | CASSLSRVETQYF | TGTGCCAGCAGTTTATCTCGGGTTGAGACCCAGTACTTC
- | TRBJ2-5 | TRBV5-1 | - | CASSLGSGAETQYF | TGCGCCAGCAGCTTGGGATCAGGCGCTGAGACCCAGTACTTC
TRBD2 | TRBJ2-3 | TRBV28 | - | CASSLSGLAGGSDTQYF | TGTGCCAGCAGTTTATCGGGACTAGCGGGTGGGTCAGATACGCAGTATTTT
- | TRBJ1-4 | TRBV4-3 | - | CASSQDPTGTNEKLFF | TGCGCCAGCAGCCAAGATCCAACAGGGACTAATGAAAAACTGTTTTTT